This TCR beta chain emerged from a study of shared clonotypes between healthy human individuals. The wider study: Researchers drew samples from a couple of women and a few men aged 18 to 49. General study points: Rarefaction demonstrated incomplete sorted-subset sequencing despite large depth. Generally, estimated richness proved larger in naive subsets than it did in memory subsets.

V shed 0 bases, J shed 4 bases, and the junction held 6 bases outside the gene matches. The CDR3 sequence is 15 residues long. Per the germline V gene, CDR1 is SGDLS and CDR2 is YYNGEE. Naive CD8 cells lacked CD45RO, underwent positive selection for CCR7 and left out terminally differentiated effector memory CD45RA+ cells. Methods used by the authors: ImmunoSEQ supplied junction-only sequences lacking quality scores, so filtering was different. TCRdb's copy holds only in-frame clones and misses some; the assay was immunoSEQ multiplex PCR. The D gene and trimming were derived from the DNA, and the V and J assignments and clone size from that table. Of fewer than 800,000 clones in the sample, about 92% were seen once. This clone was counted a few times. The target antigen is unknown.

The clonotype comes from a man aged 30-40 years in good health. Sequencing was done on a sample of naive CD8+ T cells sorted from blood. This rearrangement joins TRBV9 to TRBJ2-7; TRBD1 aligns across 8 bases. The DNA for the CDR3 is TGTGCCAGCAGCGTAGGTCAGGGGGCGGTGTACGAGCAGTACTTC. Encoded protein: CASSVGQGAVYEQYF.